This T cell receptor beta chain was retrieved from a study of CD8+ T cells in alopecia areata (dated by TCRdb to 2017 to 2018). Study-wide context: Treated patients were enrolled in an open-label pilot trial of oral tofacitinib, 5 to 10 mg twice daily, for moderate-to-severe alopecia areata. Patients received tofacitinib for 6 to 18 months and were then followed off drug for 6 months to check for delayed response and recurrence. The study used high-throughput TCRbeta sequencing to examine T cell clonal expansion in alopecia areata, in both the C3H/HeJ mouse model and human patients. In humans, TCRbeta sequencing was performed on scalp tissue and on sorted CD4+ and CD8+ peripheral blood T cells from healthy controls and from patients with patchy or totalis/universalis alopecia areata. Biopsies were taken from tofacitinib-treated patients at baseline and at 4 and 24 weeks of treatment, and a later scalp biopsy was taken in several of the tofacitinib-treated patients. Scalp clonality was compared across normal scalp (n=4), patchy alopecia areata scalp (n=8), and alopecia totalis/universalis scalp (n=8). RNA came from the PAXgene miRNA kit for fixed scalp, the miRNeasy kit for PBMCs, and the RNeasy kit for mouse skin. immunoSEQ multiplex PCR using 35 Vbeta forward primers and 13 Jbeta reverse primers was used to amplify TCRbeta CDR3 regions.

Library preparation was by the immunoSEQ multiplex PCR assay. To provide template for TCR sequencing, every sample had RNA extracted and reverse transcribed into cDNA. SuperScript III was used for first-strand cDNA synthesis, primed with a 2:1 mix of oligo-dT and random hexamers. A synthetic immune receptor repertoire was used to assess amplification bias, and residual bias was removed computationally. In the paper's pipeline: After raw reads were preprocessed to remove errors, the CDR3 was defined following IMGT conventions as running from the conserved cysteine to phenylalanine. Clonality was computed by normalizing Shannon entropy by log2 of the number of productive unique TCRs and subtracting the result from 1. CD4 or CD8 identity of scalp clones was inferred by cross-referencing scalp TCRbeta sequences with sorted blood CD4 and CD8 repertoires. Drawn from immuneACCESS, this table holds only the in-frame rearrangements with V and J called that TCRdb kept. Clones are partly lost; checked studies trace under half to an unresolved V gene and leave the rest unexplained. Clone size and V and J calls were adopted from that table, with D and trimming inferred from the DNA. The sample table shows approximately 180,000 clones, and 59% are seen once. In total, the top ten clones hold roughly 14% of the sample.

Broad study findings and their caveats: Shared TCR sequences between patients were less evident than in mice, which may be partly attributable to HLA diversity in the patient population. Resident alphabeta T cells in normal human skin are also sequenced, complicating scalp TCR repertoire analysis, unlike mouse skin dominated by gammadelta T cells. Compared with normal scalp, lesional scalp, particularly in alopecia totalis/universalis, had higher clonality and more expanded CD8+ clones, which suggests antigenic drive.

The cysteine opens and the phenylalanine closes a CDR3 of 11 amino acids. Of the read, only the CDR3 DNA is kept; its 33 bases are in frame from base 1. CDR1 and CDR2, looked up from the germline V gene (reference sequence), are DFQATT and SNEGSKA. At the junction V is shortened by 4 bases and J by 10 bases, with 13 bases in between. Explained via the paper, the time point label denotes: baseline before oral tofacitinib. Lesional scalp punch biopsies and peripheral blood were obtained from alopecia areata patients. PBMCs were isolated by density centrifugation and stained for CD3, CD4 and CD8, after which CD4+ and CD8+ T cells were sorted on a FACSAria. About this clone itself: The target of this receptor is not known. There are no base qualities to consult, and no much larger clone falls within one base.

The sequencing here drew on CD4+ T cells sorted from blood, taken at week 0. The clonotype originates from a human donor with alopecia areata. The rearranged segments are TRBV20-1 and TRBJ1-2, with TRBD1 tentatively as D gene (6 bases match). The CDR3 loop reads CSATRSGAYTF. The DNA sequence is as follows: TGCAGTGCTACCCGATCGGGGGCCTACACCTTC.